The T cell receptor (beta chain) described here comes from a study of radiotherapy plus CTLA-4 blockade in lung cancer. On this clone itself: Its antigen remains unidentified.

The CDR3 length is 15 residues. Germline V gene lookup returns CDR1 SNHLY and CDR2 FYNNEI. Deletions cut 5 bases from V and 2 bases from J, with 15 bases between. Study results and caveats: Interferon-beta and early blood T cell clone dynamics reportedly predicted response best. Tumor-derived TCR clones expanded in blood after radiotherapy plus ipilimumab.

TCRdb's copy holds only in-frame clones and misses some; the assay was immunoSEQ multiplex PCR. Here the sample spans more than 30,000 clones, roughly 71% being singletons. The origin of this receptor is a human donor with non-small cell lung cancer who had stable disease on radiotherapy plus ipilimumab. The chain links TRBV2 to TRBJ2-5; D remains unclear. This specimen was peripheral blood, taken from a patient treated with radiotherapy plus ipilimumab. The CDR3: CASSKEVHPQETQYF. CDR3 sequence (DNA): TGTGCCAGCAGTAAAGAGGTCCATCCTCAAGAGACCCAGTACTTC.